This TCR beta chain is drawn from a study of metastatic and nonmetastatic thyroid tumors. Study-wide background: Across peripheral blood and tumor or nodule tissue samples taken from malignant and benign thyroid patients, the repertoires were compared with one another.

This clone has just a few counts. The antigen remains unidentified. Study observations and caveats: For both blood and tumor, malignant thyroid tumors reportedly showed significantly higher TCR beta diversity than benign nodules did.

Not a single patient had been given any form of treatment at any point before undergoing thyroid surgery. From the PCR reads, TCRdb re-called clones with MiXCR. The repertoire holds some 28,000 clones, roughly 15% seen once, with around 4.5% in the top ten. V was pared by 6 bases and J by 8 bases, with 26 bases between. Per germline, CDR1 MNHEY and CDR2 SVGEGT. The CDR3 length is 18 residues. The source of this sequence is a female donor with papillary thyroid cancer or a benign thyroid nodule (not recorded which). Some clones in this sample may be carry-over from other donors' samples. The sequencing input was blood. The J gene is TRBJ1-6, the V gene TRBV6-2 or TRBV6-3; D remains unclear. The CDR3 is CASRHLSMGRWRDSPLHF. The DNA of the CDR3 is TGTGCCAGCAGGCATTTGAGTATGGGGAGGTGGAGGGATTCACCCCTCCACTTT.